This TCR beta chain was documented in a study of blood T cell repertoires in COVID-19. Study-wide background: Researchers got acute and convalescent COVID-19 samples from the United States, Italy and Spain. T cells, B-cell-depleted T cells, or PBMCs supplied cDNA or gDNA.

The germline V gene has CDR1 MDHEN and CDR2 SYDVKM. This CDR3 has 15 residues. The germline V and J ends were trimmed by 6 bases and 5 bases, with 19 bases remaining between them. Seattle patient enrollment occurred during active infection, with longitudinal follow-up thereafter. In the original workflow: How many nucleated cells were present was estimated from reference gene primer amplification. TCRdb's table, derived via immunoSEQ multiplex PCR, lists solely in-frame clones and lacks some. The V and J calls and clone size were taken over from that table, and D and trimming were inferred from the DNA. Of 150,000 to 200,000 clones in the sample, approximately 80% were seen once.

This TCR came from a woman in her sixties or seventies with COVID-19, enrolled during active disease. V usage is TRBV28 and J usage is TRBJ2-5; D call uncertain. Sample: peripheral blood. CDR3: CASRPNTLLSETQYF. In DNA, the CDR3 is TGTGCCAGCAGGCCGAATACTCTCCTTTCGGAGACCCAGTACTTC.